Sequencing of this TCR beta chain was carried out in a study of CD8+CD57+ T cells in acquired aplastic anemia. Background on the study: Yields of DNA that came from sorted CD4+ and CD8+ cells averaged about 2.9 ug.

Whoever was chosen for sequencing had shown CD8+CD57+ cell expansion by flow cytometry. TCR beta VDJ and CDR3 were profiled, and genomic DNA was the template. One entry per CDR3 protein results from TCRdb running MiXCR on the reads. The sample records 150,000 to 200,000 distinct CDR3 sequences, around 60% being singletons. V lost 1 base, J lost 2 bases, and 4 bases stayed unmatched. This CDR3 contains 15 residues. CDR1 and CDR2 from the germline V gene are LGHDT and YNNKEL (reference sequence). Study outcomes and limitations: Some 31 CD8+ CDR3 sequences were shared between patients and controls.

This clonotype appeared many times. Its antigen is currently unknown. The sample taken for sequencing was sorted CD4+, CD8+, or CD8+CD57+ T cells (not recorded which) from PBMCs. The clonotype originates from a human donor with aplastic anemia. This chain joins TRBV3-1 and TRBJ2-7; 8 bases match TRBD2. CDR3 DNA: TGTGCCAGCAGCCAAGGAAGCGGGGGCACCTACGAGCAGTACTTC. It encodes CASSQGSGGTYEQYF.